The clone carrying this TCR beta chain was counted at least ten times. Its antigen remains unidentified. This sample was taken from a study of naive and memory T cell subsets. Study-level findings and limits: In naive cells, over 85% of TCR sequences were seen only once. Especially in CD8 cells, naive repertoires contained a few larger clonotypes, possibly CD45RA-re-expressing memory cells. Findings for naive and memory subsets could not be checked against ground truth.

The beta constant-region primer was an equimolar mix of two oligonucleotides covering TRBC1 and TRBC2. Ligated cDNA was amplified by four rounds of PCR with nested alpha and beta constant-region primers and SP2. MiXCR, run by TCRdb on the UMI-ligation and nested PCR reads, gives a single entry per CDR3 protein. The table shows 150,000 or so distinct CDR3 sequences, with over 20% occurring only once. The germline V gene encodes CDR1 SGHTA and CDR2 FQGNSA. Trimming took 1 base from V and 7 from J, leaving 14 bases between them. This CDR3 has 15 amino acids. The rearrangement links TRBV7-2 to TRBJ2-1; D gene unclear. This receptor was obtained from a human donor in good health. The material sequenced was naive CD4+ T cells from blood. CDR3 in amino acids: CASSLEFLVRNEQFF. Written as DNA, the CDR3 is TGTGCCAGCAGCTTAGAATTTTTGGTGAGAAATGAGCAGTTCTTC.